The clone carrying this TCR beta chain was seen a handful of times. This sample was included in a study of T-cell reconstitution after alpha-beta-depleted transplantation in children. The authors prepared the TCRbeta library with unique molecular identifiers. TCRdb re-called the PCR reads with MiXCR, one entry per CDR3 protein. The sample has about 980,000 distinct CDR3 sequences, around 30% seen once. Looked up from germline, CDR1 is SGHRS and CDR2 is YFSETQ. The CDR3 is 13 residues long. V lost 6 bases to trimming and J lost 4 bases; unmatched junction nucleotides: 5. This chain joins TRBV5-1 and TRBJ1-1; 8 nucleotides agree with TRBD1. This sample comprised PBMCs, mostly from graft donor cells, obtained 360 days after TCRalphabeta/CD19-depleted stem cell transplant. The TCR sequence derives from a boy under two years old who had a stem cell transplant for SCID, so the T cells may come from the graft donor. CDR3 DNA: TGCGCCAGCACCGGACAGGGAGGCACTGAAGCTTTCTTT. Amino acid sequence: CASTGQGGTEAFF.